Presented here are 25 T cell receptor beta chains from one specimen sequenced in a study of tumor and adjacent non-tumor tissue in lung cancer. This sample's RNA came from whole unsorted tissue. A modified ARM-PCR protocol with three rounds of nested PCR amplified TCRbeta. MiXCR, run by TCRdb on the multiplex PCR reads, gives a single entry per CDR3 protein. The table lists fewer than 120,000 distinct CDR3 sequences, 84% of them singletons, with approximately 22% in the top ten. The sample consisted of lung tumor tissue. The source is a man between 65 and 80 years old with non-small cell lung cancer.

Details on this clonotype: The conserved final phenylalanine or tryptophan is absent from the CDR3, which likely points to a read error. No DNA is shown, since the ends of the CDR3 on it are uncertain; the CDR3 is the one TCRdb lists. The J gene is TRBJ2-7, the V gene TRBV11-3; the DNA was not used to check the table's D call, TRBD1. Counting both end residues, the CDR3 totals 15 amino acids. The germline V gene has CDR1 SGHNT and CDR2 YENEEA. This CDR3 is CVSSPMTVSVYEQYL.

Notes on this clonotype: The missing conserved phenylalanine or tryptophan at the end of this CDR3 makes a read error likely. This rearrangement joins TRBV20-1 to TRBJ1-6, with 9 bases lining up with TRBD1. This CDR3 region has 15 residues. Germline values: CDR1 DFQATT, CDR2 SNEGSKA (reference sequence). The junction had 7 bases not matched to a gene; V was cut back by 5 bases and J by 5 bases. As DNA, the CDR3 is TGCAGTGCTGCTGACAGGGGGTTGAATAATTCACCCCTCCACGTT. Protein: CSAADRGLNNSPLHV.

About this clonotype: Compared with germline, one end of the junction differs, possibly owing to a read error. The chain recombines TRBV12-3 or TRBV12-4 with TRBJ2-2; TRBD2 might be the D (5 bases). The CDR3 is 15 amino acids. The CDR3 is CASKIFPLNTGKLFF. The CDR3, as DNA: TGTGCGAGCAAGATCTTTCCTCTGAACACCGGGAAGCTGTTTTTT.

Worth noting for this clonotype: A much larger clone is a single base away; this may be a read error. The chain carries TRBV30 and TRBJ2-3, with D unresolved. Germline loops: CDR1 GTSNPN, CDR2 SVGIG (reference sequence). CDR3 length: 12 residues. As DNA, the CDR3 is TGTACCTGGCAAATGTTGACAGATACGCAGTATTTT. Translated, it gives CTWQMLTDTQYF.

As regards this clonotype: The junction departs from germline at one end; a sequencing error may be responsible. The V call is TRBV20-1, the J call TRBJ2-1; TRBD2 matches at 11 bases. Germline loops: CDR1 DFQATT, CDR2 SNEGSKA (reference sequence). The CDR3 contains 15 residues. The CDR3 coding sequence is TGCAATGCTGAAGCCGGGACTAGCGGCTCCAATGAGCAGCTCTTC. It codes for CNAEAGTSGSNEQLF.

As concerns this clonotype: A much larger clone lies one base from this, so it may be a read error. The V call is TRBV5-1, the J call TRBJ2-3; 7 nucleotides align to TRBD1. Germline assignment: CDR1 SGHRS and CDR2 YFSETQ. This CDR3 is 14 amino acids long. The junction had 8 bases not matched to a gene; V was cut back by 6 bases and J by 4 bases. CDR3 DNA sequence: TGCGCCAGCACCCCATACAGGGGCGCAGATACGCAGTATTTT. As protein: CASTPYRGADTQYF.

The chain employs TRBV20-1 and TRBJ2-3; D tentatively fits TRBD1 or TRBD2 (6 bases each). The CDR3 is 15 amino acids. With 0 bases removed from V and 12 bases from J, the gap between germline ends came to 22 bases. The germline V gene has CDR1 DFQATT and CDR2 SNEGSKA (reference sequence). The CDR3 sequence is CSARDAGGLAGTQYF. The CDR3 coding sequence is TGCAGTGCTAGAGATGCTGGGGGGCTAGCAGGTACACAGTATTTT.

The chain recombines TRBV11-2 with TRBJ2-1; D not certain. The CDR3 runs to 15 residues. The germline gives CDR1 SGHAT, CDR2 FQNNGV. V was trimmed by 8 bases and J by 10 bases, leaving 24 bases between them. CDR3 loop: CASGPHLGMMEEQFF. Here the CDR3 DNA reads TGTGCCAGCGGCCCGCACCTGGGGATGATGGAAGAGCAGTTCTTC.

As to this clonotype: Sequence at one end of the junction differs from germline and may be a read error. This chain links TRBV11-3 with TRBJ1-1; D is possibly TRBD1 (5 bases). Germline assignment: CDR1 SGHNT and CDR2 YENEEA. The CDR3 runs to 16 residues. CDR3 loop: CASSLKAGWTNTEAFF. The CDR3 nucleotides are TGTGCCAGTAGCTTAAAGGCAGGGTGGACGAACACTGAAGCTTTCTTT.

Note on this clonotype: A much bigger clone sits one base away, suggesting this may be a read error. J is TRBJ1-2 and V is TRBV2; D possibly corresponds to TRBD1 (5 bases). This CDR3 has 11 residues. The germline gives CDR1 SNHLY, CDR2 FYNNEI. The CDR3 nucleotides are TGTGGCAGCATACGAACAGGAGGCTACACCTTC. Protein product: CGSIRTGGYTF.

Only a few counts were recorded for this clonotype. The junction does not match germline at one end; this may be a read error. The V call is TRBV5-4, the J call TRBJ1-2, with 7 nucleotides matching TRBD1. The CDR3 runs to 16 residues. The germline V gene encodes CDR1 SGHNT and CDR2 YYREEE (reference sequence). The CDR3 here is CSSSGERQGANYGYTF. CDR3 coding DNA: TGTTCCAGTAGCGGCGAACGACAGGGAGCTAACTATGGCTACACCTTC.

This clonotype was detected only once. The V gene is TRBV5-6, the J gene TRBJ2-3, with D tentatively TRBD1 (6 bases). V lost 5 bases, J lost 3 bases, and 19 bases lay in between. The CDR3 spans 16 residues. Germline loops: CDR1 SGHDT, CDR2 YYEEEE. CDR3 DNA: TGTGCCAGCAGTCAGCAGGGGATGCGGAGAACAGATACGCAGTATTTT. Protein product: CASSQQGMRRTDTQYF.

Remarks on this clonotype: The junction departs from the called germline gene at one end, perhaps through a read error. J is TRBJ1-3 and V is TRBV20-1; D gene ambiguous. The germline CDR1 and CDR2 sequences are DFQATT and SNEGSKA (reference sequence). The CDR3 totals 14 residues. CDR3 amino acids: CSTRSSSSGNTIYF. CDR3 DNA: TGCAGTACTAGATCTAGCAGTTCTGGAAACACCATATATTTT.

The chain carries TRBV11-1 and TRBJ2-7; the D gene is possibly TRBD1 (5 bases). The CDR3 spans 14 residues. Trimming took off 5 bases at V and 5 bases at J, with 16 bases between the two ends. CDR1 is SGHAT and CDR2 is FQDESV in the germline V gene (reference sequence). CDR3: CASSLRETTNEQYF. In DNA, the CDR3 is TGTGCCAGCAGCCTCAGGGAAACGACCAACGAGCAGTACTTC.

In regard to this clonotype: At one boundary the junction diverges from the germline segment, which might be a read error. V is TRBV11-3 and J is TRBJ2-7; tentatively, D is TRBD1 (6 bases). Germline CDR1 reads SGHNT; CDR2 reads YENEEA. There are 16 residues in the CDR3. The CDR3 bases are TGTGCCAGCAGTTCCACCGGTAAGACAGGAAGTGACGAGGAGAACTTC. It codes for CASSSTGKTGSDEENF.

To note about this clonotype: One junction end does not reproduce the germline sequence, and a read error may be involved. This rearrangement joins TRBV6-5 to TRBJ2-4; possibly TRBD2 for D (5 bases). Germline V gives CDR1 MNHEY, CDR2 SVGAGI. CDR3 length: 15 residues. Here the CDR3 DNA reads TGTGCCAGCAGGGGCGCTCGCCTAGCCAAAAACATTCAGCACTTC. It codes for CASRGARLAKNIQHF.

About this clonotype: The CDR3 does not close with the conserved phenylalanine or tryptophan, likely indicating a read error. The V call is TRBV13, the J call TRBJ2-7; TRBD2 might be the D (6 bases). The CDR3 spans 13 residues. Germline V gives CDR1 PRHDT, CDR2 FYEKMQ (reference sequence). CDR3 bases: TGTGCCTGCAGCTCATTCACGGGGGACGATCAGTACTTA. Protein sequence: CACSSFTGDDQYL.

As concerns this clonotype: Germline and junction disagree at one end, which may indicate a read error. The V gene is TRBV4-3, the J gene TRBJ2-1; D is uncertain. Germline V gene sequence: CDR1 LGHNA, CDR2 YSLEER. The CDR3 contains 17 residues. Written as DNA, the CDR3 is TGTGCCAGCAGCCGAGACCCAACGAGAGCTGAATACAATGAGCAGTTCTTC. It yields the protein CASSRDPTRAEYNEQFF.

This CDR3 is CASSGAGGLSYEQYF. Written as DNA, the CDR3 is TGTGCCAGTAGCGGCGCGGGGGGGCTGTCCTACGAGCAGTACTTC. The chain is built from TRBV5-4 and TRBJ2-7, with 9 bases lining up with TRBD2. CDR3 length equals 15 residues. The trim removed 8 bases at V and 1 base at J, leaving 10 bases unmatched. Germline V gene sequence: CDR1 SGHNT, CDR2 YYREEE (reference sequence).

V usage is TRBV6-6 and J usage is TRBJ2-3; 8 bases match TRBD1. CDR1 and CDR2 from the germline V gene are MNHNY and SVGAGI (reference sequence). CDR3 length: 13 residues. In nucleotides, the CDR3 is TGTGCAAACAGGACAGGGAGCACAGATACGCAGTATTTT. This gives the protein CANRTGSTDTQYF.

The chain uses TRBV29-1 and TRBJ2-3, with 10 nucleotides matching TRBD1. The length of the CDR3 is 15 residues. Germline loops: CDR1 SQVTM, CDR2 ANQGSEA. J was trimmed by 7 bases and V by 6 bases; bases with no gene match: 13. The CDR3 region is CSVAPGTGETYTQYF. In nucleotides, the CDR3 is TGCAGCGTCGCACCCGGGACAGGGGAAACATATACGCAGTATTTT.

Notes on this clonotype: The junction shows a germline mismatch at one end, possibly a read error. The chain recombines TRBV6-1 with TRBJ1-4; D is unresolved. The CDR3 length is 14 residues. Germline lookup yields CDR1 MNHNS and CDR2 SASEGT. The CDR3 DNA reads as TGTGCCAGCACCGACAAGGCAACTAATGAACAACTGTTTTTT. Protein: CASTDKATNEQLFF.

As regards this clonotype: At one end, the junction sequence differs from germline, possibly due to a read error. The V gene is TRBV4-1, the J gene TRBJ1-4; maybe TRBD1 (5 bases). The V gene's germline CDR1 is MGHRA and CDR2 YSYEKL. The CDR3 consists of 16 residues. This CDR3 reads CTSSQVRGQGSEKLFF. For the CDR3, the DNA is TGCACCAGCAGCCAAGTACGAGGGCAGGGTAGTGAAAAACTTTTTTTT.

The chain combines TRBV5-6 with TRBJ2-5; perhaps TRBD2 as D (5 bases). CDR1 and CDR2 (germline): SGHDT, YYEEEE. CDR3 size: 14 residues. The DNA of the CDR3 is TGTGTTAGCAGCTTGGCCGGGGTAGTGAAGACCCAGTACTTC. Its protein is CVSSLAGVVKTQYF.

The chain recombines TRBV12-3 or TRBV12-4 with TRBJ2-1; TRBD2 matches 7 bases. The CDR3 spans 14 residues. Losses at the gene ends were 11 bases for V and 6 bases for J; bases not matched to a gene: 13. DNA for the CDR3: TGTGCCGGAAGTTTATCGTGGGAGGGCAATGAGCAGTTCTTC. It yields the protein CAGSLSWEGNEQFF.